Judged by frequency, the clone carrying this TCR beta chain is hyperexpanded. As the method of synthesis, 5'RACE template switching with UMIs yielded TCR beta cDNA. From the 5' RACE reads, TCRdb lists one entry per CDR3 protein and no DNA. Here the sample table reports thousands of distinct CDR3 sequences. The sample originates from a study of T cells expressing NK-cell markers. Germline V CDR1 and CDR2: MGHRA, YSYEKL. CDR3 length equals 12 residues. V and J are TRBV4-1 and TRBJ2-2. This TCR was sampled from a man younger than 30 in good health. Material for sequencing was blood T cells: a sorted CD56 or NKG2C T cell subset, CD4+ or CD8+ T cells, or bulk PBMC T cells (not recorded which). The CDR3 sequence is CASSQEPGELFF.